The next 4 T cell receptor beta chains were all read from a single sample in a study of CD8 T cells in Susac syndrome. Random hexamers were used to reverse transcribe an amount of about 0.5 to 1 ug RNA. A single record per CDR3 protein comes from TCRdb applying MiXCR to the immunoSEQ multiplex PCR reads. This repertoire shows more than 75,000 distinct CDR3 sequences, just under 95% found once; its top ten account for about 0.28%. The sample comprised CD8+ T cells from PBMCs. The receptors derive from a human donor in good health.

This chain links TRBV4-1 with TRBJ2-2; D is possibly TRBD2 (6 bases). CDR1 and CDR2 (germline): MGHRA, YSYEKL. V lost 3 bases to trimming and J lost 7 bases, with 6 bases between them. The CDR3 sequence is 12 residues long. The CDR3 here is CASSQTSGELFF. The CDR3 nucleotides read TGCGCCAGCAGCCAGACTAGCGGGGAGCTGTTTTTT.

The CDR3 DNA reads TGCGCCAGCAGCCAGTACCCCCCTCGACGGAGGAACACTGAAGCTTTCTTT. Encoded protein: CASSQYPPRRRNTEAFF. This chain links TRBV4-1 with TRBJ1-1; D gene uncertain. Germline loops: CDR1 MGHRA, CDR2 YSYEKL. The CDR3 has 17 amino acids. Trimming took off 3 bases at V and 1 base at J, with 18 bases between the two ends.

The CDR3 here is CASSKTGIQETQYF. CDR3 nucleotide sequence: TGTGCCAGTAGTAAAACAGGGATTCAAGAGACCCAGTACTTC. The chain combines TRBV19 with TRBJ2-5, with D tentatively TRBD1 (6 bases). Trimming stripped 4 bases from V and 2 bases from J, with 11 bases between. This CDR3 has 14 residues. Germline V gives CDR1 LNHDA, CDR2 SQIVND (reference sequence).

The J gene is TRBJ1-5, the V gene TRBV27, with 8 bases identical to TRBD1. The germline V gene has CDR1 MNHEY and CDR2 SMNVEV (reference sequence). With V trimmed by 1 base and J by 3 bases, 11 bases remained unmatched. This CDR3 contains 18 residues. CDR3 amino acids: CASSLWGQERYSNQPQHF. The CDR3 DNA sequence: TGTGCCAGCAGTTTATGGGGACAGGAGCGCTACTCCAATCAGCCCCAGCATTTT.